These 5 T cell receptor beta chains originate from one sample sequenced in a study of spatial heterogeneity in lung cancer. Time point given: sample taken at primary tumor resection. One entry per CDR3 protein results from TCRdb running MiXCR on the 5' RACE reads. This table has fewer than 2,000 distinct CDR3 sequences, 7.5% to 10% appearing once. General observations from the study: Counts of expanded intratumoral alpha and beta TCRs tracked tumor mutation counts.

No antigen is known for these receptors. Specimen: lung tumor tissue, collected at surgery. The origin of the receptors is a female donor with early-stage non-small cell lung cancer.

By share of the sample, this clonotype is medium-sized. The chain recombines TRBV7-2 with TRBJ2-1; 7 bases are a match to TRBD1. CDR3 length equals 16 residues. The J segment lost 5 bases and the V segment lost 5 bases, leaving 12 bases of the junction unmatched. From germline, CDR1 is SGHTA and CDR2 FQGNSA. CDR3 amino acids: CASSQSPGQPDNEQFF. The CDR3 nucleotides read TGTGCCAGCAGCCAATCCCCGGGACAGCCTGACAATGAGCAGTTCTTC.

J is TRBJ1-3 and V is TRBV12-3 or TRBV12-4; D ambiguous. The V gene lost 5 bases and the J gene lost 10 bases, with 12 bases spanning the gap. This CDR3 has 12 residues. CDR3 loop: CASSLPFRTIYF. CDR3 coding DNA: TGTGCCAGCAGTCTCCCCTTTAGAACCATATATTTT.

V and J are TRBV4-3 and TRBJ2-5; D might be TRBD1 or TRBD2, each matching 5 bases. CDR1 and CDR2 from the germline V gene are LGHNA and YSLEER. The CDR3 has 13 amino acids. Trimming cost V 3 bases and J 0 bases, with 5 bases left between them. The CDR3 nucleotides read TGCGCCAGCAGCCAGGGACACCAAGAGACCCAGTACTTC. It is translated as CASSQGHQETQYF.

The V gene is TRBV18, the J gene TRBJ2-3, with D hard to call. Trimming removed 2 bases at V and 2 bases at J, with 14 bases between. The CDR3 is made up of 16 amino acids. The germline V gene encodes CDR1 KGHSH and CDR2 LQKENI. The CDR3 spells CASSPVGLVSTDTQYF. CDR3 nucleotide sequence: TGTGCCAGCTCACCAGTGGGCCTAGTTTCCACAGATACGCAGTATTTT. Supplemented by reference TRBV18 and TRBJ2-3, the full variable domain reads NAGVMQNPRHLVRRRGQEARLRCSPMKGHSHVYWYRQLPEEGLKFMVYLQKENIIDESGMPKERFSAEFPKEGPSILRIQQVVRGDSAAYFCASSPVGLVSTDTQYFGPGTRLTVL.

By sample fraction, this clonotype is medium-sized. The rearrangement joins TRBV19 to TRBJ2-7, with D perhaps matching TRBD1 (5 bases). Germline lookup yields CDR1 LNHDA and CDR2 SQIVND (reference sequence). V gave up 0 bases and J gave up 6 bases, with 12 bases separating them. This CDR3 is built from 14 residues. The CDR3, as DNA: TGTGCCAGTAGTATAGATGCAGGGAAGGCCGAGCAGTACTTC. Encoded protein: CASSIDAGKAEQYF.